This entry lists 29 T cell receptor beta chains sequenced from one sample in a study of shared clonotypes between healthy human individuals. Repertoires were generated with immunoSEQ multiplex PCR, while TCRdb's copy carries only in-frame clones and drops some. The table lists a few million clones, around 90% of them singletons. Sequencing used naive CD4+ T cells sorted from blood. Specified subset: CD45RA+ positively selected. The receptor source for this set is a man younger than 30 in good health.

The V call is TRBV23-1, the J call TRBJ2-3, with D possibly being TRBD1 (5 bases). TRBV23-1 has ORF status, its function being uncertain. Trimming removed 7 bases at V and 2 bases at J, with 10 bases between. This CDR3 spans 13 amino acids. The chain's CDR3 is CASKSTDTDTQYF. CDR3 DNA: TGCGCCAGCAAATCGACAGACACAGATACGCAGTATTTT.

This clone has a single count. This chain joins TRBV7-5 and TRBJ2-5; the listed D gene, TRBD1, was not tested against the DNA. The better agreement between TRBJ2-7 and the DNA end casts doubt on the J call. TRBV7-5 is a pseudogene segment. The CDR3 is 17 amino acids. CDR3 sequence reads: CARSRRGNRGSWYEQYF. In DNA, the CDR3 is TGTGCCAGAAGCCGCAGGGGGAACAGGGGGTCATGGTACGAGCAGTACTTC.

The V gene is TRBV6-5, the J gene TRBJ1-1, with D possibly being TRBD1 (5 bases). Trimming removed 0 bases at V and 4 bases at J, with 15 bases between. The CDR3 consists of 16 residues. CDR1 and CDR2 from the germline V gene are MNHEY and SVGAGI. The CDR3 loop reads CASSYSSGRAGTEAFF. CDR3 nucleotide sequence: TGTGCCAGCAGTTACTCCTCAGGGAGGGCGGGCACTGAAGCTTTCTTT.

This rearrangement joins TRBV5-6 to TRBJ1-6; TRBD1 matches 9 bases. This CDR3 contains 14 residues. With 2 bases clipped from V and 7 bases from J, the junction kept 1 base outside the gene matches. CDR1 and CDR2 from the germline V gene are SGHDT and YYEEEE. This CDR3 is CASSLGTGNSPLHF. In DNA, the CDR3 is TGTGCCAGCAGCTTAGGGACAGGGAATTCACCCCTCCACTTT.

The V call is TRBV10-2, the J call TRBJ2-7; 10 nucleotides match TRBD1. Per germline, CDR1 WSHSY and CDR2 SAAADI. V lost 1 base, J lost 1 base, and 4 bases stayed unmatched. CDR3 size: 16 residues. CDR3 sequence reads: CASSEYGTGESYEQYF. CDR3 bases: TGCGCCAGCAGTGAGTACGGGACAGGGGAGTCCTACGAGCAGTACTTC.

The chain is built from TRBV18 and TRBJ2-3; 8 bases fit TRBD1. The germline V gene encodes CDR1 KGHSH and CDR2 LQKENI. V gave up 3 bases and J gave up 3 bases; unmatched junction bases: 8. The CDR3 totals 16 residues. CDR3 nucleotide sequence: TGTGCCAGCTCACCTCTACCAGGGGGCTGGACAGATACGCAGTATTTT. Protein: CASSPLPGGWTDTQYF. The full variable domain, its missing parts supplied by reference TRBV18 and TRBJ2-3, is NAGVMQNPRHLVRRRGQEARLRCSPMKGHSHVYWYRQLPEEGLKFMVYLQKENIIDESGMPKERFSAEFPKEGPSILRIQQVVRGDSAAYFCASSPLPGGWTDTQYFGPGTRLTVL.

This chain links TRBV7-9 with TRBJ2-7; D is unresolved. V was trimmed by 3 bases and J by 7 bases, leaving 13 bases between them. The CDR3 is 13 residues long. Germline V gene sequence: CDR1 SEHNR, CDR2 FQNEAQ (reference sequence). The CDR3 DNA sequence: TGTGCCAGCAGCTTGCGTATCACTGGGGAGCAGTACTTC. It is translated as CASSLRITGEQYF.

The gene calls are TRBV19 and TRBJ2-3, with TRBD2 as a possible D gene (5 bases). The V and J ends lost 8 bases and 3 bases respectively, with 12 bases between them. This CDR3 spans 13 amino acids. Germline CDR1 and CDR2: LNHDA and SQIVND (reference sequence). The CDR3 protein is CASGKLETDTQYF. The CDR3 nucleotides are TGTGCCAGTGGAAAACTAGAGACAGATACGCAGTATTTT.

V usage is TRBV10-3 and J usage is TRBJ1-6; D is uncertain. In germline, CDR1 is ENHRY, CDR2 SYGVKD. Trimming pared 8 bases from V and 8 bases from J, leaving 13 bases between. The CDR3 runs 13 residues. The DNA of the CDR3 is TGTGCCATCGCGGACTCCTCGTATTCACCCCTCCACTTT. It translates to CAIADSSYSPLHF.

This chain joins TRBV7-2 and TRBJ1-6; D unclear. Trimming removed 1 base at V and 0 bases at J, with 13 bases between. Germline V gene sequence: CDR1 SGHTA, CDR2 FQGNSA. This CDR3 spans 18 amino acids. This CDR3 is CASSLGAVFSSYNSPLHF. DNA for the CDR3: TGTGCCAGCAGCTTAGGGGCGGTTTTTAGCTCCTATAATTCACCCCTCCACTTT.

The rearrangement uses TRBV27 and TRBJ2-3; D is ambiguous. Germline loops: CDR1 MNHEY, CDR2 SMNVEV (reference sequence). Deletions cut 2 bases from V and 2 bases from J, with 11 bases between. This CDR3 region has 15 residues. CDR3 sequence (DNA): TGTGCCAGCAGTTTAGGCCTAGGGAACACAGATACGCAGTATTTT. It codes for CASSLGLGNTDTQYF.

The CDR3 protein is CASSLSLVRAGDGFYNEQFF. The DNA of the CDR3 is TGTGCCAGCAGCCTTAGTTTGGTTAGGGCGGGAGATGGTTTTTACAATGAGCAGTTCTTC. The chain links TRBV7-8 to TRBJ2-1; TRBD2 agrees at 7 bases. The CDR3 covers 20 residues. V shed 5 bases, J shed 4 bases, and the junction held 23 bases outside the gene matches. Germline V gene data show CDR1 as SGHVS and CDR2 as FQNEAQ.

This chain links TRBV5-8 with TRBJ1-6, with TRBD1 matching 7 bases. V dropped 6 bases and J dropped 10; count of bases not matched to a gene: 10. The germline gives CDR1 SGHTS, CDR2 YDEGEE. CDR3 length: 14 amino acids. The CDR3 DNA reads as TGTGCCAGCAACCCAACAGGGGACGACTCACCCCTCCACTTT. Encoded protein: CASNPTGDDSPLHF. Variable domain in full (rest from reference TRBV5-8 and TRBJ1-6): EAGVTQSPTHLIKTRGQQATLRCSPISGHTSVYWYQQALGLGLQFLLWYDEGEERNRGNFPPRFSGRQFPNYSSELNVNALELEDSALYLCASNPTGDDSPLHFGNGTRLTVT.

The V gene is TRBV19, the J gene TRBJ1-2; 10 positions agree with TRBD1. J lost 8 bases, V lost 6 bases, and 15 bases had no gene match. The CDR3 has 16 residues. The germline V gene encodes CDR1 LNHDA and CDR2 SQIVND (reference sequence). The CDR3 region is CASSLTGGEVIGGYTF. CDR3 sequence (DNA): TGTGCCAGTAGCTTGACAGGGGGCGAGGTTATAGGAGGCTACACCTTC.

The chain joins TRBV5-1 to TRBJ1-1; D gene uncertain. The CDR3 sequence is 14 residues long. The V end was cut by 2 bases, the J end by 0 bases, with 8 bases between. Looked up from germline, CDR1 is SGHRS and CDR2 is YFSETQ. CDR3 coding DNA: TGCGCCAGCAGCTTCGGGATACTGAACACTGAAGCTTTCTTT. Its translation: CASSFGILNTEAFF.

This sequence joins TRBV19 and TRBJ2-1; D not resolved. The CDR3 covers 13 residues. Deletions cut 5 bases from V and 4 bases from J, with 9 bases between. The germline V gene has CDR1 LNHDA and CDR2 SQIVND (reference sequence). In nucleotides, the CDR3 is TGTGCCAGTAGTGGGTCCGGGTACAATGAGCAGTTCTTC. This codes for CASSGSGYNEQFF.

This clone was seen a single time. V usage is TRBV11-2 and J usage is TRBJ1-1, with no clear D. Trimming took 5 bases from V and 8 from J, leaving 15 bases between them. The CDR3 is made up of 13 amino acids. Germline CDR1 reads SGHAT; CDR2 reads FQNNGV. The CDR3 spells CASSPTIQDEAFF. The CDR3 region has the DNA TGTGCCAGCAGCCCGACTATACAAGACGAAGCTTTCTTT. Full variable domain (remainder filled in from reference TRBV11-2 and TRBJ1-1): EAGVAQSPRYKIIEKRQSVAFWCNPISGHATLYWYQQILGQGPKLLIQFQNNGVVDDSQLPKDRFSAERLKGVDSTLKIQPAKLEDSAVYLCASSPTIQDEAFFGQGTRLTVV.

CDR3 loop: CASSASRPGTGSYTEAFF. The CDR3 nucleotides are TGTGCCAGCAGTGCAAGTAGACCCGGGACAGGGTCGTACACTGAAGCTTTCTTT. The chain joins TRBV6-1 to TRBJ1-1; 9 bases agree with TRBD1. The CDR3 runs 18 residues. The J segment lost 3 bases and the V segment lost 4 bases, leaving 15 bases of the junction unmatched. Looked up from germline, CDR1 is MNHNS and CDR2 is SASEGT.

This clone occurred once. The chain combines TRBV6-1 with TRBJ2-7, with TRBD2 identical over 7 bases. V trimming: 1 base; J trimming: 6 bases; junction bases outside the gene matches: 9. The CDR3 length is 15 residues. CDR1 is MNHNS and CDR2 is SASEGT in the germline V gene. The CDR3 nucleotides are TGTGCCAGCAGTGAAGTGTGGGTCCGGGGGGTCGAGCAGTACTTC. It yields the protein CASSEVWVRGVEQYF.

V gene TRBV14 combines with J gene TRBJ2-1; perhaps D is TRBD1 or TRBD2 (5 bases each). The CDR3 loop spans 15 amino acids. Germline assignment: CDR1 SGHDN and CDR2 FVKESK. Trimming stripped 4 bases from V and 7 bases from J, with 17 bases between. The CDR3 DNA follows: TGTGCCAGCAGCCGGGACGCGCTTTATGTAAATGAGCAGTTCTTC. Encoded protein: CASSRDALYVNEQFF.

The table lists this clone with a few counts. This CDR3 is CASSHTHSNQPQHF. DNA for the CDR3: TGCGCCAGCAGTCACACACATAGCAATCAGCCCCAGCATTTT. The genes are TRBV23-1 and TRBJ1-5; no clear D gene. TRBV23-1 is an open reading frame whose function is uncertain. This CDR3 has 14 amino acids. V was shortened by 3 bases and J by 0 bases, with 6 bases between the two germline ends.

About this clone: The same CDR3 is also encoded by other DNA sequences in this sample. This sequence joins TRBV28 and TRBJ1-1; a weak D match, TRBD1 (6 bases). The CDR3 is 14 residues long. Germline values: CDR1 MDHEN, CDR2 SYDVKM. The V gene lost 2 bases and the J gene lost 2 bases, with 9 bases spanning the gap. The CDR3 DNA is TGTGCCAGCAGTTTACGGGGGGGCAACACTGAAGCTTTCTTT. Protein product: CASSLRGGNTEAFF.

The V gene is TRBV27, the J gene TRBJ2-3; tentatively, D is TRBD1 (6 bases). Germline lookup yields CDR1 MNHEY and CDR2 SMNVEV (reference sequence). V was trimmed by 2 bases and J by 4 bases, leaving 7 bases between them. The length of the CDR3 is 13 residues. The CDR3 bases are TGTGCCAGCAGTTTACAGGGGTCAGATACGCAGTATTTT. It specifies CASSLQGSDTQYF.

This clone was found a few times. The CDR3 DNA reads as TGTGCCTGGAGCCCAAGACAGTTTGAAGCTTTCTTT. As protein: CAWSPRQFEAFF. The chain carries TRBV30 and TRBJ1-1; possible D gene TRBD1, 5 bases. This CDR3 spans 12 amino acids. V dropped 3 bases and J dropped 7 bases, with 12 bases sitting between them. From germline, CDR1 is GTSNPN and CDR2 SVGIG (reference sequence).

The chain carries TRBV6-6 and TRBJ1-2, with TRBD1 identical over 8 bases. V was clipped by 4 bases and J by 7 bases; unmatched bases: 5. Germline CDR1 is MNHNY and CDR2 is SVGAGI (reference sequence). The CDR3 has 13 amino acids. CDR3 DNA: TGTGCCAGCAGTTCAGGACAGGGCGCTGGCTACACCTTC. It is translated as CASSSGQGAGYTF.

The chain recombines TRBV7-3 with TRBJ2-2; TRBD2 is a possible D gene (6 bases). The V end was cut by 1 base, the J end by 1 base, with 10 bases between. The CDR3 extends over 16 amino acids. Germline V gives CDR1 SGHTA, CDR2 FQGTGA. CDR3 in amino acids: CASSLMGGLNTGELFF. In DNA, the CDR3 is TGTGCCAGCAGCTTAATGGGGGGACTGAACACCGGGGAGCTGTTTTTT.

This rearrangement joins TRBV10-3 to TRBJ2-2; no definite D call. The CDR3 runs to 14 residues. Germline CDR1 reads ENHRY; CDR2 reads SYGVKD. Trimming stripped 11 bases from V and 3 bases from J, with 16 bases between. For the CDR3, the DNA is TGTGCCGCCTCACCCAGTACGGACACCGGGGAGCTGTTTTTT. It encodes CAASPSTDTGELFF.

This clone has only one observation. The rearrangement joins TRBV6-6 to TRBJ2-5, with D uncertain. The DNA end favors TRBJ2-7, so the J call may be wrong. CDR3 length: 12 residues. Looked up from germline, CDR1 is MNHNY and CDR2 is SVGAGI (reference sequence). The CDR3: CASSYSSDEQYF. The CDR3, as DNA: TGTGCCAGCAGTTACTCGTCTGACGAGCAGTACTTC.

This clone has a single count. The chain links TRBV19 to TRBJ1-6; D is perhaps TRBD1 (5 bases). This CDR3 spans 14 amino acids. Germline V gives CDR1 LNHDA, CDR2 SQIVND (reference sequence). V was trimmed by 4 bases and J by 9 bases, leaving 13 bases between them. CDR3 in amino acids: CASSTNGGVSPLHF. The CDR3, as DNA: TGTGCCAGTAGTACAAACGGGGGTGTTTCACCCCTCCACTTT.